This T cell receptor (beta chain) was observed in a study of STAT5B mutations in CD4+ large granular lymphocyte leukemia (dated by TCRdb to 2021 to 2024). About the study as a whole: Among healthy controls, the CDR3 'QG' motif was associated with a particular HLA allele. The study compared the TCRbeta repertoires of patients with CD4+ T-cell large granular lymphocyte leukemia against those of healthy blood donors. Flow cytometry on FACSCanto II or FACSVerse showed that the purified fractions were more than 95% pure among lymphocytes. Findings and caveats that apply to the study as a whole: CD4-sorted patient repertoires appeared more clonal than healthy CD4+ repertoires, and this difference persisted after removing the putative leukemic clones. Each patient's main leukemic clonotypes were private, but 25% of these clonotypes showed up at low frequency in the non-leukemic repertoires of other patients. TRBV06-family usage was enriched among the top patient clones (8/27) compared with healthy controls (2/35). The data were not HLA-matched, and the higher clonality in CD4+ T-LGLL than in CD8+ T-LGLL could be due to the relatively small sample size.

Buffy coats from roughly 40 blood donors, supplied by the Finnish Red Cross blood service, were used as healthy controls. All TCR-sequenced material derived from peripheral blood: patient blood samples and healthy donor buffy coats. Peripheral blood mononuclear cells were isolated by Ficoll-Hypaque gradient centrifugation. CD4+ cells were purified magnetically from the buffy coats of healthy controls. The Gentra Puregene Cell and Tissue kit was used for genomic DNA extraction, and quantification was performed on a Qubit 2.0 fluorometer. TCRbeta rearrangements were sequenced from genomic DNA using the immunoSEQ assay at survey resolution. The original pipeline was this. In the TCR sequencing data, the lowest productive clonotype frequency that could be detected was 2.59 x 10-5. Only productive TCRbeta rearrangements, defined as complete and in-frame sequences, were included in the analyses. The clonality of each sample was calculated as Simpson clonality in the immunoSEQ Analyzer version 3.0. Clones were categorized by frequency as very rare, small, medium, large (1-20%) or hyperexpanded (>20%). OLGA 1.2.3 estimated generation probabilities, VDJtools produced V-gene circos plots, VDJdb was queried for specificities, and GLIPH identified CDR3 motifs. TCRdb limited this immuneACCESS table to in-frame rearrangements with V and J called. A share of clones is missing; checked studies link under half to unresolved V genes, and the rest is unexplained. V and J calls and clone size are given by that table; D and trimming were obtained from the DNA. In this sample the table shows roughly 32,000 clones, 79% of which occur a single time. The ten top clones hold 2.1% of the sample.

The count of this clone is one. Its cognate antigen has yet to be identified. No much larger clone exists at a distance of one base, and base qualities are not known. The CDR3, from cysteine to phenylalanine, totals 14 residues. CDR3 DNA only is kept here, 42 bases in frame from base 1. Reading the germline V gene (reference sequence) gives CDR1 SEHNR and CDR2 FQNEAQ. Trimming takes 4 bases off V and 5 bases off J; junction bases not matched to a gene: 6. The receptor was derived from a human donor in good health. The sample was CD4+ T cells from blood buffy coats. Recombination linked TRBV7-9 to TRBJ2-5; TRBD1 fits 8 bases in the junction. The sequenced DNA is TGTGCCAGCAGCTCGGGACAGGTGGTGGAGACCCAGTACTTC. Its translation reads: CASSSGQVVETQYF.